This T cell receptor (beta chain) was sequenced for a study of blood T cells in healthy people across ages. Study observations and caveats: Naive T cell percentage by flow cytometry tracked strongly with beta diversity. Among long-lived donors, naive CD4+ cells were more numerous and diversity higher than in aged donors.

The second PCR ran about 7 to 12 cycles with a sample-barcoded 5' primer and J-beta primers. Via MiXCR, TCRdb re-called the 5' RACE reads, giving one row per CDR3 protein. The sample comprises fewer than 2,000,000 distinct CDR3 sequences, about two fifths of which are singletons, and around 23% rests with the top ten. Investigators took around 11 milliliters of peripheral blood from every donor. A minimum of 6 million PBMCs was isolated per sample. The CDR3 consists of 15 residues. V was cut by 1 base and J by 2 bases, with 10 bases left in between. Germline V gene lookup returns CDR1 LGHDT and CDR2 YNNKEL (reference sequence). As regards this clonotype: Its antigen is not identified.

The receptor was isolated from a human donor in good health. Sequencing used blood. The V gene is TRBV3-1, the J gene TRBJ2-3; D is unresolved. The CDR3 loop is CASSQGLTYTDTQYF. CDR3 nucleotides: TGTGCCAGCAGCCAAGGCCTAACATACACAGATACGCAGTATTTT.